This T cell receptor (beta chain) is from a study of long-term antiretroviral therapy in people with HIV. Study results and caveats: Clones that expanded before ART (that is, prior to treatment) dominated the repertoire at all time points. The data indicate that diversity increased after ART but remained below transplant donor controls.

The authors ran the immunoSEQ assay, v3.0, at survey level. Generated by immunoSEQ multiplex PCR, the TCRdb table keeps only in-frame clones and is missing some. This sample has 30,000 or so clones, with roughly 98% found just once. This clone was recorded once. Its antigen is unidentified. V was pared by 5 bases and J by 0 bases, with 11 bases between. Germline V gives CDR1 LNHDA, CDR2 SQIVND (reference sequence). CDR3 length equals 14 residues. The chain links TRBV19 to TRBJ2-7; no reliable D call. This clonotype originated in a man aged 25-45 years with HIV. This specimen consisted of unsorted PBMCs, obtained 7.6 years after starting antiretroviral therapy. CDR3 region: CASSPMADSYEQYF. The CDR3 region has the DNA TGTGCCAGTAGTCCGATGGCAGACTCCTACGAGCAGTACTTC.